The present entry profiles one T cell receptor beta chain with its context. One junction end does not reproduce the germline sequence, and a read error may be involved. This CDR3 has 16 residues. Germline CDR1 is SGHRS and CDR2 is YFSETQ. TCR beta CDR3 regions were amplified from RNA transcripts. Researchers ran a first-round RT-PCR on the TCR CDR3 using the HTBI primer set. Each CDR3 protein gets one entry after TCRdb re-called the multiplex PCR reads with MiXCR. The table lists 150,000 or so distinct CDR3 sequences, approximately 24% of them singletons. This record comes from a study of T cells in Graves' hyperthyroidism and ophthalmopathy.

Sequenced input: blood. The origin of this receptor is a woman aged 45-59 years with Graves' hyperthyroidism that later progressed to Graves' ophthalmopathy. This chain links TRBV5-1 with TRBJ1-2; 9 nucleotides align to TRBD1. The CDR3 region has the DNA TGCGCCGGCAGCTTGGGGCCACAGGGGGCTTTGTATGGCTACACCTTC. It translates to CAGSLGPQGALYGYTF. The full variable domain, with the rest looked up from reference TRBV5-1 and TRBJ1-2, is KAGVTQTPRYLIKTRGQQVTLSCSPISGHRSVSWYQQTPGQGLQFLFEYFSETQRNKGNFPGRFSGRQFSNSRSEMNVSTLELGDSALYLCAGSLGPQGALYGYTFGSGTRLTVV.